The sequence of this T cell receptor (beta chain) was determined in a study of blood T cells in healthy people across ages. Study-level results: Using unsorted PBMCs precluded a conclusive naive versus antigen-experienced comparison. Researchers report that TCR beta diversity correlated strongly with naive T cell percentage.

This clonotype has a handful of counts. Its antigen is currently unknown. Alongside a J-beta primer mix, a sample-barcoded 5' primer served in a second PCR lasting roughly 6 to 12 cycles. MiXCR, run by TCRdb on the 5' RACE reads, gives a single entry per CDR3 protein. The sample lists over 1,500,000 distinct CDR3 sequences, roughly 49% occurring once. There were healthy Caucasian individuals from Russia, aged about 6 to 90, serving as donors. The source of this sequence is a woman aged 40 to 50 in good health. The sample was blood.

DNA for the CDR3: TGTGCCAGCAGCTTAGTATCCGGGCGGGTCGGCACAGATACGCAGTATTTT. Translating gives CASSLVSGRVGTDTQYF. The chain has TRBV7-2 and TRBJ2-3; possible D gene TRBD2, 5 bases. Germline CDR1 is SGHTA and CDR2 is FQGNSA. This CDR3 comprises 17 residues. V was pared by 1 base and J by 1 base, with 15 bases between.